The clone carrying this T cell receptor (beta chain) was recorded many times. Its antigen is undetermined. The entry originates in a study of identical twins. A template switching step contributed a universal primer site, while unique molecular identifiers were present in the cDNA. TCRdb re-derived calls from the 5' RACE reads in MiXCR, one entry per CDR3 protein. The table has about 240,000 distinct CDR3 sequences, roughly a tenth seen once. The ends were cut back, 2 bases at V and 0 bases at J, with 14 bases in the middle. The CDR3 totals 18 residues. Per germline, CDR1 SGHAT and CDR2 FQNNGV. Whole-study findings and limits: These conclusions were based on statistical analysis (cross-sectional, not following the same donors). One should note that invariant MAIT and iNKT cells could partly confound zero-insertion analyses.

This clonotype originated in a man aged 45-65 years in good health. This chain joins TRBV11-2 and TRBJ1-6; D may be TRBD1 (6 bases). The sequencing sample was made of memory T cells sorted from blood. The CDR3 loop reads CASSLKYEGGSYNSPLHF. The CDR3 nucleotides read TGTGCCAGCAGCTTAAAATACGAAGGGGGCTCCTATAATTCACCCCTCCACTTT.